This TCR beta chain derives from a study of T-cell memory formation after mild COVID-19. Study-wide results and limits: A second wave expanding day 15 to 37 was CD4+-biased; contracting clones were balanced. Contracting CD4+ clones sat mainly in CM and EM; CD8+ in EMRA.

cDNA libraries for TCR alpha and TCR beta, carrying sample barcodes and UMIs, came from 5'RACE with constant-segment primers. Via MiXCR, TCRdb re-called the 5' RACE reads, giving one row per CDR3 protein. The table shows fewer than 150,000 distinct CDR3 sequences, with around 15% occurring only once. The V gene's germline CDR1 is SGHRS and CDR2 YFSETQ. This CDR3 is 15 amino acids long. V was trimmed by 2 bases and J by 2 bases, leaving 10 bases between them. This clonotype was seen many times. Its antigen is unknown. The chain combines TRBV5-1 with TRBJ2-2; a possible D gene is TRBD1 (6 bases). The clonotype comes from a man in his late teens or twenties who had mild COVID-19 (a few samples of this study predate the infection). Cell type and time point are not known. Material: PBMCs or a T cell subset sorted from them (not recorded which). The CDR3 DNA is TGCGCCAGCAGCTTTGGGACAAGTAACACCGGGGAGCTGTTTTTT. Translated: CASSFGTSNTGELFF.